The T cell receptor (beta chain) described here comes from a study of blood T cell repertoires in COVID-19. Looking at the study overall: The cDNA or gDNA used as material had been derived from T cells, B-cell-depleted T cells, or PBMCs.

Between the trimmed V and J ends, which lost 4 bases and 1 base, there was a span of 10 bases. The CDR3 extends over 14 amino acids. Germline V gene sequence: CDR1 MNHNY, CDR2 SVGAGI (reference sequence). Profiled with immunoSEQ multiplex PCR; TCRdb holds only in-frame clones, not every one. The data hold roughly 290,000 clones, with around 87% observed a single time. The J gene is TRBJ1-1, the V gene TRBV6-6, with D hard to call. Sample: peripheral blood. The TCR sequence derives from a woman in her forties or fifties who had recovered from COVID-19. The CDR3 DNA follows: TGTGCCAGCAGTTTCCCCGAGGCGAACACTGAAGCTTTCTTT. It yields the protein CASSFPEANTEAFF.